This T cell receptor (beta chain) emerged from a study of T cell responses to AZD1222 COVID-19 vaccine. Per the germline V gene, CDR1 is SGHRS and CDR2 is YFSETQ. The CDR3 is 13 residues long. The trim removed 2 bases at V and 8 bases at J, leaving 6 bases unmatched. TCRdb's table, derived via immunoSEQ multiplex PCR, lists solely in-frame clones and lacks some. The sample holds around 190,000 clones; almost 90% are singletons and the top ten take approximately 10%. The source of this sequence is an adult who received the AZD1222 COVID-19 vaccine. The chain has TRBV5-1 and TRBJ1-1; 7 nucleotides align to TRBD1. The specimen comprised peripheral blood, sampled 28 days after the second AZD1222 dose. CDR3 sequence (DNA): TGCGCCAGCAGCTTTGGGACAGTCGAAGAAGCTTTCTTT. Encoded protein: CASSFGTVEEAFF.